This TCR beta chain is drawn from a study of T cell repertoires in cytomegalovirus infection. Study in general: HLA-B-restricted CMV epitopes that are well studied, plus recently identified HLA-C-restricted ones, were used by the study.

Comment on this clonotype: Its antigen is currently unknown.

There are 17 residues in the CDR3. Germline CDR1 WSHSY, CDR2 SAAADI. The V end lost 2 bases, the J end lost 7 bases, and 23 bases lay between the germline ends. Study findings and constraints: HLA-C-restricted CMV-specific TCR beta clonotypes prevailed in the ex vivo response.

Via MiXCR, TCRdb re-called the reads, giving one row per CDR3 protein. The sample has fewer than 150,000 distinct CDR3 sequences, 30% to 35% seen once. This chain joins TRBV10-2 and TRBJ1-2; D is unclear. This TCR was recovered from a human donor in good health (CMV status not recorded). Some clones in this sample may be carry-over from other donors' samples. Sequencing was performed on CD8+ T cells from cultured PBMCs, taken from culture after CMV antigen stimulation. CDR3 in amino acids: CASSEVLAPTRRVGYTF. DNA of the CDR3: TGCGCCAGCAGTGAGGTCTTGGCTCCCACCCGGAGGGTTGGCTACACCTTC.